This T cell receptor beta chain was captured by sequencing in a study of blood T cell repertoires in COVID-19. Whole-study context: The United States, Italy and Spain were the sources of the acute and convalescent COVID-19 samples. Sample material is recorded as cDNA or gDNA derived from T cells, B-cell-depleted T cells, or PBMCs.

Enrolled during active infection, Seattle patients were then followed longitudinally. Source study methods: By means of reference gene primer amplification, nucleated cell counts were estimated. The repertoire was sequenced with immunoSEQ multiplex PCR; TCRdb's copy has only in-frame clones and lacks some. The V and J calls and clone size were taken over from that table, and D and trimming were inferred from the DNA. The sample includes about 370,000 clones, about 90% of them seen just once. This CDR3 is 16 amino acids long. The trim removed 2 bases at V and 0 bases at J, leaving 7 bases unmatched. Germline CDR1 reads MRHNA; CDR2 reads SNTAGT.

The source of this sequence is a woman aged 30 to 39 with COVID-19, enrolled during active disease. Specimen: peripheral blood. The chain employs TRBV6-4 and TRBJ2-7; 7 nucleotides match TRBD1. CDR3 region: CASSDPWTGSSYEQYF. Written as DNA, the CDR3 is TGTGCCAGCAGTGACCCCTGGACAGGAAGCTCCTACGAGCAGTACTTC.